The clone carrying this T cell receptor (beta chain) was seen only a few times. As yet, its antigen is unknown. This entry comes from a study of T cell responses to AZD1222 COVID-19 vaccine. General study results and limits: Spike-spanning, vaccine-associated CD4 TCRs were dominant at 160-218 and 743-854. Close to half of spike-specific TCRs reportedly recognize unmutated variant regions. Clonal diversity was possibly underestimated, and the donors were mostly white British, with more females. Every sample of the repertoires postdated the peak T cell response.

Between the trimmed V and J ends, which lost 8 bases and 0 bases, there was a span of 11 bases. This CDR3 has 15 residues. CDR1 is LNHNV and CDR2 is YYDKDF in the germline V gene (reference sequence). Measured with immunoSEQ multiplex PCR; TCRdb has only the in-frame clones, and not every one. This table has about 120,000 clones, over 75% appearing once. Here the sequenced sample was peripheral blood, taken on day 0 of AZD1222 vaccination. The receptor's source is an adult in good health. The chain links TRBV15 to TRBJ1-6, with D hard to call. In nucleotides, the CDR3 is TGTGCCACCTCAGGCGATAGCTCCTATAATTCACCCCTCCACTTT. Translating it yields CATSGDSSYNSPLHF.